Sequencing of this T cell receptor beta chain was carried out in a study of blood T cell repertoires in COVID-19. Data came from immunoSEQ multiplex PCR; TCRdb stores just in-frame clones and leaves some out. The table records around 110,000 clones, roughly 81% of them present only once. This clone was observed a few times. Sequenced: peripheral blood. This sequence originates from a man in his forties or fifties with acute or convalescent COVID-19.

For the CDR3, the DNA is TGTGCCAGCAGCTCAAGACACGATCGCCGGGATACGCAGTATTTT. Translated: CASSSRHDRRDTQYF. V is TRBV9 and J is TRBJ2-3; D not resolved. Germline CDR1 is SGDLS and CDR2 is YYNGEE. This CDR3 contains 15 residues. Trimming removed 4 bases at V and 6 bases at J, with 18 bases between.